Below, 4 T cell receptor beta chains from the same sample are listed, as sequenced in a study of T cell repertoires in cytomegalovirus infection. TCRdb analysed the reads with MiXCR anew, one entry per CDR3 protein. In the table there are about 250,000 distinct CDR3 sequences, 6% to 8% of which are singletons. The specimen sequenced was PBMCs. These receptors all come from a human donor in good health (CMV status not recorded). Some clones in this sample may be carry-over from other donors' samples.

In this sample, this clonotype turned up many times. The gene calls are TRBV19 and TRBJ1-2; D gene unclear. V was cut by 3 bases and J by 0 bases, with 17 bases left in between. In germline, CDR1 is LNHDA, CDR2 SQIVND (reference sequence). There are 17 residues in the CDR3. This CDR3 is CASSILTPVGTNYGYTF. The DNA for the CDR3 is TGTGCCAGTAGTATCTTGACCCCCGTGGGGACTAACTATGGCTACACCTTC.

This clonotype was detected ten times or more. V is TRBV6-6 and J is TRBJ1-4, with no clear D. V was trimmed by 8 bases and J by 4 bases, leaving 17 bases between them. CDR3 length: 15 residues. Germline values: CDR1 MNHNY, CDR2 SVGAGI (reference sequence). CDR3: CASGMTGRDNEKLFF. The CDR3 DNA sequence: TGTGCCAGCGGTATGACCGGACGGGATAATGAAAAACTGTTTTTT.

The V call is TRBV5-1, the J call TRBJ2-6; possible D gene TRBD1, 5 bases. CDR1 and CDR2 (germline): SGHRS, YFSETQ. The length of the CDR3 is 15 residues. The V and J ends lost 3 bases and 2 bases respectively, with 9 bases between them. CDR3 residues: CASSSQGTGANVLTF. The CDR3, as DNA: TGCGCCAGCAGCTCTCAGGGTACTGGGGCCAACGTCCTGACTTTC.

This clonotype was seen a handful of times. The J gene is TRBJ2-1, the V gene TRBV5-1; the match to TRBD2 covers 13 bases. CDR3 size: 18 residues. J lost 4 bases, V lost 4 bases, and 11 bases had no gene match. Germline values: CDR1 SGHRS, CDR2 YFSETQ. The CDR3 region has the DNA TGCGCCAGCAGCCCGGGACTAGCGGGGATTGCCTTTTACAATGAGCAGTTCTTC. Residues: CASSPGLAGIAFYNEQFF.